A selection of T cell receptor beta chains follows, all from one sample in a study of neurological immune-mediated disorders. A single record per CDR3 protein comes from TCRdb applying MiXCR to the 5' RACE reads. This table has 20,000 to 30,000 distinct CDR3 sequences, 2.5% appearing once. The sample was PBMCs. The receptors shown here come from a woman in her fifties or sixties with multiple sclerosis. Both conserved end residues are part of each CDR3. D genes are given only for firm matches. Rows may omit the clone size; those that give it use once, few, many or a size class.

j_call v_call d_call clone_size cdr3_aa cdr3_nt
TRBJ2-3 TRBV7-2 NA many CASSLVETVGTDTQYF TGTGCCAGCAGCTTAGTTGAGACGGTTGGCACAGATACGCAGTATTTT
TRBJ2-3 TRBV2 NA many CASGQDHSTDTQYF TGTGCCAGCGGCCAAGACCATAGCACAGATACGCAGTATTTT
TRBJ2-7 TRBV10-2 NA many CASRPGHLPYEQYF TGCGCCAGCCGCCCGGGACACCTACCCTACGAGCAGTACTTC
TRBJ2-7 TRBV29-1 TRBD1 many CSVDSGQGRNEQYF TGCAGCGTTGATTCGGGACAGGGGAGAAACGAGCAGTACTTC
TRBJ1-1 TRBV9 NA many CASTGDLMNTEAFF TGTGCCAGCACCGGTGACCTAATGAACACTGAAGCTTTCTTT
TRBJ2-1 TRBV20-1 TRBD2 few CSARDLPGGSYNEQFF TGCAGTGCTAGAGATCTTCCGGGGGGTTCCTACAATGAGCAGTTCTTC
TRBJ2-1 TRBV27 NA many CASSLSRINEQFF TGTGCCAGCAGTTTATCCCGGATCAATGAGCAGTTCTTC
TRBJ1-2 TRBV11-2 NA many CASSFGQIYGYTF TGTGCCAGCAGCTTTGGACAGATCTATGGCTACACCTTC
TRBJ2-5 TRBV7-3 NA many CASSLNLKETQYF TGTGCCAGCAGCTTAAACCTTAAAGAGACCCAGTACTTC
TRBJ1-1 TRBV10-2 NA many CASSAGGGTEAFF TGCGCCAGCAGCGCCGGAGGAGGCACTGAAGCTTTCTTT
TRBJ1-5 TRBV11-1 NA many CASSLSRNSNQPQHF TGTGCCAGCAGCTTATCCAGGAATAGCAATCAGCCCCAGCATTTT
TRBJ1-1 TRBV20-1 TRBD1 many CSAPSGGQGERTEAFF TGCAGTGCCCCATCCGGCGGGCAGGGGGAAAGGACTGAAGCTTTCTTT
TRBJ2-3 TRBV6-2/TRBV6-3 TRBD2 many CASSWGAGGGADTQYF TGTGCCAGCAGTTGGGGAGCGGGAGGAGGCGCAGATACGCAGTATTTT
TRBJ1-5 TRBV12-3/TRBV12-4 NA many CASSLLISNMPQHF TGTGCCAGCAGTTTATTAATCAGTAATATGCCCCAGCATTTT
TRBJ1-2 TRBV6-5 NA many CASSYSLSGDPNYGYTF TGTGCCAGCAGTTACTCCCTCAGCGGGGACCCTAACTATGGCTACACCTTC
TRBJ1-1 TRBV5-1 TRBD1 many CASSRRQGNPLNTEAFF TGCGCCAGCAGCCGCCGACAGGGGAATCCCCTGAACACTGAAGCTTTCTTT
TRBJ1-1 TRBV6-2/TRBV6-3 NA many CASSYGGNTEAFF TGTGCCAGCAGTTACGGGGGAAACACTGAAGCTTTCTTT
TRBJ2-3 TRBV6-1 NA many CASSRDAGSDTQYF TGTGCCAGCTCCCGGGACGCGGGCTCAGATACGCAGTATTTT
TRBJ1-5 TRBV9 NA many CASSAGTLGNQPQHF TGTGCCAGCAGCGCCGGGACACTCGGCAATCAGCCCCAGCATTTT
TRBJ2-7 TRBV18 NA many CASSPGTLTYEQYF TGTGCCAGCTCACCCGGGACATTAACCTACGAGCAGTACTTC
TRBJ2-3 TRBV24-1 NA many CATGGQSTDTQYF TGTGCCACCGGAGGACAGAGCACAGATACGCAGTATTTT
TRBJ2-1 TRBV25-1 NA many CASSEYTGNEQFF TGTGCCAGCAGTGAATATACAGGAAATGAGCAGTTCTTC
TRBJ2-7 TRBV7-2 NA few CASSLGDWVYEQYF TGTGCCAGCAGCTTAGGAGATTGGGTCTACGAGCAGTACTTC
TRBJ2-7 TRBV5-4 TRBD2 few CASSLETSGVYEQYF TGTGCCAGCAGCTTGGAGACTAGCGGGGTGTACGAGCAGTACTTC
TRBJ1-1 TRBV7-2 NA medium-sized CASSVNTEAFF TGTGCCAGCAGCGTAAACACTGAAGCTTTCTTT
TRBJ2-5 TRBV20-1 TRBD1 many CSATDRGRSRETQYF TGCAGTGCAACCGACAGGGGGAGGTCTAGAGAGACCCAGTACTTC
TRBJ2-7 TRBV20-1 TRBD1 many CSARDRRGQGAYEQYF TGCAGTGCTAGAGATCGTAGGGGACAGGGTGCCTACGAGCAGTACTTC
TRBJ1-6 TRBV12-3/TRBV12-4 NA NA CASSTGGPLHF TGTGCCAGCAGCACCGGAGGCCCCCTCCACTTT
TRBJ2-5 TRBV5-1 NA few CASSLGHGETQYF TGCGCCAGCAGCTTGGGCCACGGGGAGACCCAGTACTTC
TRBJ2-7 TRBV3-1 TRBD1 few CASSPWGQGTYEQYF TGTGCCAGCAGCCCCTGGGGACAGGGGACCTACGAGCAGTACTTC
TRBJ2-3 TRBV5-1 NA few CASSSHSIAGATSTDTQYF TGCGCCAGCAGCTCCCATTCGATTGCAGGGGCCACCAGCACAGATACGCAGTATTTT
TRBJ2-1 TRBV12-3/TRBV12-4 NA NA CASSSLRDFNEQFF TGTGCCAGCAGTTCCCTCCGGGATTTCAATGAGCAGTTCTTC
TRBJ1-2 TRBV6-2/TRBV6-3 NA many CASSRRPYGYTF TGTGCCAGCAGTCGACGGCCCTATGGCTACACCTTC
TRBJ1-1 TRBV12-3/TRBV12-4 NA few CASSVGRAQNTEAFF TGTGCCAGCAGTGTCGGAAGGGCCCAGAACACTGAAGCTTTCTTT
TRBJ1-2 TRBV7-2 NA many CASSHRDQTYGYTF TGTGCCAGCAGCCACCGGGACCAGACCTATGGCTACACCTTC
TRBJ1-2 TRBV12-3/TRBV12-4 NA many CASRAGGNYGYTF TGTGCCAGCAGGGCGGGGGGTAACTATGGCTACACCTTC
TRBJ2-2 TRBV20-1 TRBD2 many CSARALSGGTGELFF TGCAGTGCTAGAGCACTCAGCGGGGGGACCGGGGAGCTGTTTTTT
TRBJ2-7 TRBV28 NA NA CASTPSWGDSYEQYF TGTGCCAGCACCCCCAGCTGGGGAGACTCCTACGAGCAGTACTTC
TRBJ2-2 TRBV20-1 NA many CSARDLNTGELFF TGCAGTGCCCGTGACCTGAACACCGGGGAGCTGTTTTTT
TRBJ1-2 TRBV29-1 NA NA CSVVRLLRGYTF TGCAGCGTTGTACGCCTATTGCGTGGCTACACCTTC
TRBJ1-1 TRBV11-2 NA many CASSLAGYGNTEAFF TGTGCCAGCAGCTTAGCGGGGTATGGGAACACTGAAGCTTTCTTT